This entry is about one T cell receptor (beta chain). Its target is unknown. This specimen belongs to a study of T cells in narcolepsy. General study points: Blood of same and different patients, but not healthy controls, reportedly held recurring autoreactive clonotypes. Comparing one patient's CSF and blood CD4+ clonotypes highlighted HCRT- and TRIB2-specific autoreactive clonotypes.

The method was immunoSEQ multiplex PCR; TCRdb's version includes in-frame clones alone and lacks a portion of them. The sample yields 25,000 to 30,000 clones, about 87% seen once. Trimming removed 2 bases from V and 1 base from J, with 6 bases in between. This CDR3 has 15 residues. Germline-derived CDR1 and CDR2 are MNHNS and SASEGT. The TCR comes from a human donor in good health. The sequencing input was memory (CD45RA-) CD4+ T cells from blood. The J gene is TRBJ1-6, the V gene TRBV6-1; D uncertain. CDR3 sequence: CASSESASYNSPLHF. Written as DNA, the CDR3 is TGTGCCAGCAGTGAATCTGCTTCCTATAATTCACCCCTCCACTTT.